This TCR beta chain emerged from a study of blood T cell repertoires in COVID-19 (dated by TCRdb to 2018 to 2021). Broadly, across the study: Samples covering the acute and convalescent phases of COVID-19 were provided by collaborators in the United States, Italy and Spain. Where available, HLA class I and class II types were obtained from metadata supplied by the sample provider rather than from assay-based typing. The repertoires were released in a freely available public database intended as a resource for research on the immune response to SARS-CoV-2. A de-identified subject ID, COVID-19 status, age in years and sex were almost always included in the sample metadata. The dataset comprised deeply sampled blood TCRbeta repertoires from subjects exposed to, actively infected with, or recovered from COVID-19. Samples were obtained from the ongoing ImmuneRACE study (first 160 participants) and from over 1,000 subjects provided by 6 global collaborators. The prospective study material was composed of cDNA or gDNA derived from T cells, B-cell-depleted T cells, or PBMCs.

Overall study outcomes, separate from this receptor: How much clinical and demographic metadata was included differed by source and by participant, and the metadata was provided uncurated.

Remarks on this clone: Its antigen is currently not known. The input lacks base qualities; no much larger clone sits a single base away.

Collaborating institutions collected whole blood in K2EDTA tubes following their own protocols. For TCRbeta analysis, collaborator samples were shipped as frozen whole blood, as isolated PBMCs, or as DNA extracted from either sample type. CDR1 LNHNV and CDR2 YYDKDF are derived from the germline V gene (reference sequence). The V and J ends are trimmed by 0 bases and 2 bases, leaving 13 bases between them. The CDR3, from cysteine to phenylalanine, totals 17 residues. Solely the CDR3 DNA is kept, with 51 bases framed from the first base. The immunoSEQ Assay, a bias-controlled multiplex PCR, was used to amplify TCRbeta CDR3 regions from genomic DNA. Under the source paper's analysis protocol: Within the assay, amplification of reference gene primers was used to estimate how many nucleated cells each sample contained. To quantify the absolute abundance of each unique TCRbeta CDR3 rearrangement, sequence reads were collapsed and filtered. For each sample, productive Simpson clonality was calculated as the square root of Simpson's diversity index over productive rearrangements. TCRdb carries this immuneACCESS record with in-frame sequences only. Its versions omit some clonotypes, under half of them owing to an unresolved V gene in the studies checked, with the rest unexplained. V and J calls plus clone size are reproduced from that table; the DNA served to infer D and trimming. In this sample the table shows 45,000 to 65,000 clones, approximately 82% of which occur a single time. The ten largest clones capture 5.5% to 7.5% of the sample.

The receptor's source is a man in his 70s with active COVID-19. Sequenced: peripheral blood. Recombination linked TRBV15 to TRBJ2-2; the D gene is perhaps TRBD2, on 7 matching bases. The DNA sequence is as follows: TGTGCCACCAGCAGAGATAGGGGGACTACCAACACCGGGGAGCTGTTTTTT. Its product reads: CATSRDRGTTNTGELFF.